These T cell receptor beta chains were read from a single sample in a study of Ad26.COV2.S vaccination and SARS-CoV-2 variants. The data were produced by immunoSEQ multiplex PCR, yet TCRdb's version contains in-frame clones alone and is incomplete. This table holds just over 350,000 clones, roughly 94% found once. This specimen consisted of peripheral blood, obtained after recovery from COVID-19. The source is a human donor who had recovered from COVID-19. The CDR3 runs from the conserved cysteine through the conserved F or W. Fields, in order: J gene, V gene, D gene, clone size, CDR3 protein, CDR3 DNA. The D gene is left open where the match is weak. For some rows the clone size is stated as once, few or many, or as a class when expanded; others skip it.

TRBJ2-3,TRBV9,TRBD2,.,CASSSRLALTDTQYF,TGTGCCAGCAGCTCGAGACTAGCGTTGACAGATACGCAGTATTTT
TRBJ1-2,TRBV7-9,TRBD1,.,CASSSGTATYGYTF,TGTGCCAGCAGCTCCGGGACAGCGACCTATGGCTACACCTTC
TRBJ2-1,TRBV2,TRBD2,.,CASRVGGNEQFF,TGTGCCAGCCGCGTGGGGGGGAATGAGCAGTTCTTC
TRBJ1-1,TRBV6-5,.,.,CASSYQGLNTEAFF,TGTGCCAGCAGTTACCAGGGGTTGAACACTGAAGCTTTCTTT
TRBJ2-7,TRBV7-9,TRBD1,.,CASSVGQGYDEQYF,TGTGCCAGCAGCGTGGGACAGGGTTACGACGAGCAGTACTTC
TRBJ1-4,TRBV19,TRBD1,.,CASERTGLREKLFF,TGTGCCAGCGAAAGGACAGGGTTACGTGAAAAACTGTTTTTT
TRBJ2-1,TRBV12-3/TRBV12-4,.,.,CASSSVTEQFF,TGTGCCAGCAGCTCCGTCACTGAGCAGTTCTTC
TRBJ2-2,TRBV7-3,.,.,CASSPVGGQYSNTGELFF,TGTGCCAGCAGCCCCGTGGGGGGACAGTACTCGAACACCGGGGAGCTGTTTTTT
TRBJ2-2,TRBV3-1/TRBV3-2,.,.,CASSQDQRLARPGELFF,TGTGCCAGCAGCCAAGATCAGAGGCTAGCGAGACCCGGGGAGCTGTTTTTT
TRBJ2-7,TRBV10-3,.,.,CAISDTGLDSYEQYF,TGTGCCATCAGTGATACCGGACTGGACTCCTACGAGCAGTACTTC
TRBJ1-3,TRBV11-2,TRBD1,.,CASSRMTRGSGNTIYF,TGTGCCAGCAGCCGAATGACCAGGGGGTCTGGAAACACCATATATTTT
TRBJ2-1,TRBV4-3,.,.,CASSQGQGGDNEQFF,TGCGCCAGCAGCCAAGGGCAGGGGGGAGACAATGAGCAGTTCTTC
TRBJ2-7,TRBV11-2,TRBD1,.,CASRLGQGRGTYEQYF,TGTGCCAGCAGACTCGGACAGGGGAGAGGGACCTACGAGCAGTACTTC
TRBJ2-1,TRBV15,TRBD1,.,CATSGPGQASYNEQFF,TGTGCCACCAGCGGACCAGGACAGGCCTCCTACAATGAGCAGTTCTTC
TRBJ1-2,TRBV9,.,.,CASSVGEFESYTF,TGTGCCAGCAGCGTAGGGGAGTTTGAGAGCTACACCTTC
TRBJ2-2,TRBV19,.,.,CASSIDPDYSNTGELFF,TGTGCCAGTAGTATAGATCCGGACTATTCGAACACCGGGGAGCTGTTTTTT
TRBJ2-3,TRBV3-1/TRBV3-2,.,once,CASSQVQTRTDTQYF,TGTGCCAGCAGCCAAGTTCAAACTCGAACAGATACGCAGTATTTT
TRBJ2-4,TRBV7-2,.,.,CASSLGGGNIQYF,TGTGCCAGCAGCCTAGGGGGGGGGAACATTCAGTACTTC
TRBJ2-3,TRBV19,.,.,CASSIQGSGTDTQYF,TGTGCCAGTAGTATTCAGGGTAGCGGCACAGATACGCAGTATTTT